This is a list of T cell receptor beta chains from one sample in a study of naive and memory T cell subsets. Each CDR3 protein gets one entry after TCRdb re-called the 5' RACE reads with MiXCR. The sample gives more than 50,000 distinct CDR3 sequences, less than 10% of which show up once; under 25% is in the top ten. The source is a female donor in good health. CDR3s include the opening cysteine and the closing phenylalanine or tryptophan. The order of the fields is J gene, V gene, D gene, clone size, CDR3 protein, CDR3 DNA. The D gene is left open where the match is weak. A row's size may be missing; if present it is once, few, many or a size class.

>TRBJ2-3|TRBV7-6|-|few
CASSSGLLSTDTQYF
TGTGCCAGCAGCTCGGGACTCCTGAGCACAGATACGCAGTATTTT
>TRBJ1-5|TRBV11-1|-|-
CASSRDQAGQPQHF
TGTGCCAGCAGCCGGGACCAGGCGGGACAGCCCCAGCATTTT
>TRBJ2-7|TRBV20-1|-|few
CSAREGTYDHYEQYF
TGCAGTGCTAGAGAGGGGACCTATGACCACTACGAGCAGTACTTC
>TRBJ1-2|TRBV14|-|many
CASSPDRGYGYTF
TGTGCCAGCAGCCCGGACCGAGGATATGGCTACACCTTC
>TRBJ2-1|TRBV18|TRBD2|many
CASSPGTILDEQFF
TGTGCCAGCTCACCCGGGACTATCTTGGATGAGCAGTTCTTC
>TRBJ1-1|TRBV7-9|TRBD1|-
CASSLGTGGGGTEAFF
TGTGCCAGCAGCTTAGGGACAGGGGGCGGCGGCACTGAAGCTTTCTTT
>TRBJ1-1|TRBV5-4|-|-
CASSLIDRPNTEAFF
TGTGCCAGCAGCTTGATCGACAGGCCCAACACTGAAGCTTTCTTT
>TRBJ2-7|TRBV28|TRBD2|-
CASPPPGLASYEQYF
TGTGCCAGCCCCCCTCCGGGACTAGCCTCCTACGAGCAGTACTTC
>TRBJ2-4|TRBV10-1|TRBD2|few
CASSERLAGGPGNIQYF
TGCGCCAGCAGTGAAAGACTAGCGGGGGGGCCGGGAAACATTCAGTACTTC
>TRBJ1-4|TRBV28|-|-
CASRPGTTNEKLFF
TGTGCCAGCAGGCCCGGGACAACTAATGAAAAACTGTTTTTT
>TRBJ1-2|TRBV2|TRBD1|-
CASSLTGGGYTF
TGTGCCAGCAGCCTGACAGGGGGTGGCTACACCTTC
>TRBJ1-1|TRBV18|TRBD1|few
CASSPSRQGGTPNTEAFF
TGTGCCAGCTCACCCTCCCGACAGGGAGGGACCCCGAACACTGAAGCTTTCTTT
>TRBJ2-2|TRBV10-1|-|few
CASSSRQANTGELFF
TGCGCCAGCAGTTCGAGACAGGCGAACACCGGGGAGCTGTTTTTT
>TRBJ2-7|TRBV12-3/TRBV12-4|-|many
CASTLLGAYEQYF
TGTGCCAGCACCCTCCTAGGGGCCTACGAGCAGTACTTC
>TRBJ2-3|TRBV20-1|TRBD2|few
CSAEAGGTDTQYF
TGCAGTGCTGAAGCGGGGGGCACAGATACGCAGTATTTT
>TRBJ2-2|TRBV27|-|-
CASSLGDTNTGELFF
TGTGCCAGCAGTTTAGGGGACACCAACACCGGGGAGCTGTTTTTT
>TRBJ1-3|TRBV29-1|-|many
CSVSWDRVHSGNTIYF
TGCAGCGTGTCCTGGGACCGAGTGCACTCTGGAAACACCATATATTTT
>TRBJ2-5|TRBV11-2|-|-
CASSLVTPSRETQYF
TGTGCCAGCAGCTTAGTGACACCCAGTCGCGAGACCCAGTACTTC
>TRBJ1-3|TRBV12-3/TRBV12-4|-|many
CASSWGNTIYF
TGTGCCAGCAGTTGGGGAAACACCATATATTTT
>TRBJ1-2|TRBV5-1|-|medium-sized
CASSPGDYGYTF
TGCGCCAGCAGCCCAGGGGACTATGGCTACACCTTC
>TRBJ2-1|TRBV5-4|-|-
CASSLERGHEQFF
TGTGCCAGCAGCTTGGAAAGAGGGCATGAGCAGTTCTTC
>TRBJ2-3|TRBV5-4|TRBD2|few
CASSGLTSGMGDTQYF
TGTGCCAGCAGCGGGTTGACTAGCGGGATGGGCGATACGCAGTATTTT
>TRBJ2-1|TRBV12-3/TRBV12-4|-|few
CASSFGPLGGVHEQFF
TGTGCCAGCAGTTTTGGACCTCTAGGGGGGGTTCATGAGCAGTTCTTC
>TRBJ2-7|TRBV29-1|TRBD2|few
CSVEETSGSRPTYYEQYF
TGCAGCGTTGAGGAGACTAGCGGGAGTCGACCAACTTACTACGAGCAGTACTTC
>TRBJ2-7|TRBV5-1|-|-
CASSPDFYEQYF
TGCGCCAGCAGCCCAGACTTTTACGAGCAGTACTTC
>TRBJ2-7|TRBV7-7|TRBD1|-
CASSRGQGYEQYF
TGTGCTAGCAGCCGGGGACAGGGCTACGAGCAGTACTTC
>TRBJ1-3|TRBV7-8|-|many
CARGVGAQLSGNTIYF
TGTGCCAGAGGGGTGGGGGCTCAACTCTCTGGAAACACCATATATTTT
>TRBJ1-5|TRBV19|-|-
CASGQYGNQPQHF
TGTGCCAGTGGACAATATGGCAATCAGCCCCAGCATTTT
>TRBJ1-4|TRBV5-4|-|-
CASSFTPNEKLFF
TGTGCCAGCAGCTTTACTCCGAATGAAAAACTGTTTTTT
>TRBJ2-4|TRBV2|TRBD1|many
CASSHRQGVSKNIQYF
TGTGCCAGCAGCCACCGACAGGGAGTGTCCAAAAACATTCAGTACTTC
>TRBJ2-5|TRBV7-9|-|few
CASSLSSGTLQETQYF
TGTGCCAGCAGCCTGTCATCCGGGACTCTCCAAGAGACCCAGTACTTC
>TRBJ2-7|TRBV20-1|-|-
CSAAGHEDGEQYF
TGCAGTGCGGCGGGGCATGAGGACGGCGAGCAGTACTTC
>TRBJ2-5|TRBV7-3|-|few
CASSLIDGPVETQYF
TGTGCCAGCAGCTTAATCGACGGGCCTGTGGAGACCCAGTACTTC
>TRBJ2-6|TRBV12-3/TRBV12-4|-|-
CASSLSSGANVLTF
TGTGCCAGCTCATTATCCTCTGGGGCCAACGTCCTGACTTTC
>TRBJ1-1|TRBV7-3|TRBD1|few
CASSLGQVSGLNTEAFF
TGTGCCAGCAGCTTAGGACAGGTTAGCGGATTGAACACTGAAGCTTTCTTT
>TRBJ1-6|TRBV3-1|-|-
CASSRNHNNSPLHF
TGTGCCAGCAGCCGAAACCACAATAATTCACCCCTCCACTTT
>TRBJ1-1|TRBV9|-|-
CASSVGGTTEAFF
TGTGCCAGCAGCGTAGGTGGTACAACTGAAGCTTTCTTT
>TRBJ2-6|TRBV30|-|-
CAWSVASGANVLTF
TGTGCCTGGAGTGTAGCCTCTGGGGCCAACGTCCTGACTTTC
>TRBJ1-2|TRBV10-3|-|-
CASTGIGYTF
TGTGCATCTACGGGGATCGGCTACACCTTC